A single sample is the source of the 25 T cell receptor beta chains below, sequenced in a study of cytotoxic CD8 clonotypes in ibrutinib-treated CLL. Some clones are missing from TCRdb's copy, which holds only in-frame ones; the method was immunoSEQ multiplex PCR. The data show approximately 200,000 clones, approximately 72% seen once. Sequencing was performed on PBMCs, taken after 24 months of ibrutinib treatment. These receptor sequences come from a human donor with chronic lymphocytic leukemia.

The rearrangement uses TRBV25-1 and TRBJ2-7; D is unresolved. This CDR3 comprises 13 residues. The V and J ends lost 3 bases and 3 bases respectively, with 9 bases between them. Looked up from germline, CDR1 is MGHDK and CDR2 is SYGVNS. The chain's CDR3 is CASSDMGNYEQYF. CDR3 in DNA: TGTGCCAGCAGTGATATGGGAAACTACGAGCAGTACTTC.

The V and J genes are TRBV27 and TRBJ2-7; D not certain. This CDR3 is built from 13 residues. Trimming shortened V by 2 bases and J by 3 bases, and 8 bases separated the two germline ends. Germline V gene data show CDR1 as MNHEY and CDR2 as SMNVEV (reference sequence). The CDR3 bases are TGTGCCAGCAGTTTAAACACAGACTACGAGCAGTACTTC. It yields the protein CASSLNTDYEQYF.

J is TRBJ2-7 and V is TRBV5-1; no clear D gene. Trimming cost V 1 base and J 5 bases, with 13 bases left between them. Germline CDR1 SGHRS, CDR2 YFSETQ. This CDR3 has 14 residues. CDR3 in DNA: TGCGCCAGCAGCTTGTCTTTAGCATCTGACGAGCAGTACTTC. Protein sequence: CASSLSLASDEQYF.

The chain recombines TRBV7-2 with TRBJ2-1; TRBD1 might be the D (6 bases). The germline V gene has CDR1 SGHTA and CDR2 FQGNSA. This CDR3 spans 15 amino acids. V was pared by 2 bases and J by 7 bases, with 15 bases between. In DNA form, the CDR3 reads TGTGCCAGCAGCTTACAGGGGTTGGTTCCGAATGAGCAGTTCTTC. Its translation: CASSLQGLVPNEQFF.

This clone was counted once. The chain carries TRBV5-5 and TRBJ2-7; D unclear. From germline, CDR1 is SGHKS and CDR2 YYEKEE (reference sequence). V was cut by 0 bases and J by 1 base, with 2 bases left in between. The CDR3 spans 12 residues. CDR3 in DNA: TGTGCCAGCAGCTTGGTTTCCTACGAGCAGTACTTC. It yields the protein CASSLVSYEQYF. Complete variable domain (other parts from reference TRBV5-5 and TRBJ2-7): DAGVTQSPTHLIKTRGQQVTLRCSPISGHKSVSWYQQVLGQGPQFIFQYYEKEERGRGNFPDRFSARQFPNYSSELNVNALLLGDSALYLCASSLVSYEQYFGPGTRLTVT.

The chain recombines TRBV11-3 with TRBJ2-5; D is uncertain. The germline gives CDR1 SGHNT, CDR2 YENEEA. Trimming pared 2 bases from V and 3 bases from J, leaving 13 bases between. The CDR3 loop spans 15 amino acids. CDR3 DNA: TGTGCCAGCAGCTTAACTACCCGGCCAAAAGAGACCCAGTACTTC. It yields the protein CASSLTTRPKETQYF.

This clone was picked up a small number of times. The DNA for the CDR3 is TGTGCCAGCAGTTCGTCGACAGGGTTGCACGAGCAGTACTTC. Its protein product is CASSSSTGLHEQYF. The chain employs TRBV6-6 and TRBJ2-7, with 7 bases fitting TRBD1. The CDR3 is 14 residues long. CDR1 is MNHNY, CDR2 SVGAGI, per germline (reference sequence). V lost 4 bases to trimming and J lost 5 bases; unmatched junction nucleotides: 8.

The chain uses TRBV5-4 and TRBJ2-5; D ambiguous. The CDR3 has 14 amino acids. Germline V gene lookup returns CDR1 SGHNT and CDR2 YYREEE (reference sequence). The V and J ends lost 0 bases and 6 bases respectively, with 12 bases between them. CDR3 in amino acids: CASSLGAGQKTQYF. The CDR3 DNA reads TGTGCCAGCAGCTTGGGGGCAGGCCAGAAGACCCAGTACTTC.

V gene TRBV4-3 combines with J gene TRBJ1-1; 8 bases agree with TRBD1. The junction had 5 bases not matched to a gene; V was cut back by 0 bases and J by 11 bases. CDR1 and CDR2 (germline): LGHNA, YSLEER. The CDR3 is 13 amino acids. CDR3 amino acids: CASSQETNRGAFF. The CDR3 nucleotides are TGCGCCAGCAGCCAAGAGACCAACAGGGGGGCTTTCTTT.

The chain is built from TRBV5-4 and TRBJ1-3; D possibly corresponds to TRBD1 (6 bases). CDR1 and CDR2 (germline): SGHNT, YYREEE (reference sequence). The CDR3 sequence is 16 residues long. Trimming cost V 1 base and J 0 bases, with 11 bases left between them. The CDR3 is CASSLRTVNSGNTIYF. Here the CDR3 DNA reads TGTGCCAGCAGCTTGAGGACAGTCAACTCTGGAAACACCATATATTTT.

The table lists this clone with a few counts. The gene calls are TRBV28 and TRBJ1-2, with 8 bases fitting TRBD1. V shed 3 bases and J 6 bases; nucleotides not matched to a gene: 6. The CDR3 has 14 amino acids. Germline V gene sequence: CDR1 MDHEN, CDR2 SYDVKM. The CDR3 DNA reads as TGTGCCAGCAGTTTTGCCCTGACAGGGGATGGCTACACCTTC. This gives the protein CASSFALTGDGYTF.

CDR3 DNA sequence: TGTGCCAGCAGAAGGGGACTAGCGGGCTACGAGCAGTACTTC. Translated: CASRRGLAGYEQYF. The chain has TRBV28 and TRBJ2-7; TRBD2 aligns across 12 bases. V shed 6 bases, J shed 3 bases, and the junction held 3 bases outside the gene matches. The germline V gene encodes CDR1 MDHEN and CDR2 SYDVKM. The length of the CDR3 is 14 residues.

V gene TRBV5-1 combines with J gene TRBJ1-1; D perhaps matches TRBD1 (5 bases). Deletions cut 0 bases from V and 1 base from J, with 10 bases between. This CDR3 contains 15 residues. The germline V gene encodes CDR1 SGHRS and CDR2 YFSETQ. The DNA of the CDR3 is TGCGCCAGCAGCTTGGTTCAGGGAAGGAACACTGAAGCTTTCTTT. Protein: CASSLVQGRNTEAFF.

This clone was counted between two and nine times. The J gene is TRBJ1-4, the V gene TRBV29-1; 8 nucleotides agree with TRBD1. V shed 1 base and J 7 bases; nucleotides not matched to a gene: 5. Germline V gives CDR1 SQVTM, CDR2 ANQGSEA. The CDR3 loop spans 14 amino acids. Here the CDR3 reads CSVEVAGGSEKLFF. The CDR3 DNA reads TGCAGCGTTGAAGTAGCAGGGGGCAGTGAAAAACTGTTTTTT.

The chain is built from TRBV25-1 and TRBJ1-1; a weak D match, TRBD1 (5 bases). The CDR3 loop spans 15 amino acids. From germline, CDR1 is MGHDK and CDR2 SYGVNS. V lost 5 bases to trimming and J lost 1 base, with 14 bases between them. This chain's CDR3 is CASSKDLGENTEAFF. The DNA of the CDR3 is TGTGCCAGCAGTAAAGACTTAGGGGAGAACACTGAAGCTTTCTTT.

The chain carries TRBV18 and TRBJ1-1; 10 nucleotides align to TRBD1. This CDR3 is built from 15 residues. V shed 5 bases and J 1 base; nucleotides not matched to a gene: 4. Germline CDR1 KGHSH, CDR2 LQKENI. The DNA for the CDR3 is TGTGCCAGCTCATTATGGACAGGGGGGAACACTGAAGCTTTCTTT. Residues: CASSLWTGGNTEAFF.

CDR3 DNA: TGTGCCAGCAGTCTTATAGCGGGAGCAGAGACCCAGTACTTC. This translates into CASSLIAGAETQYF. The V and J genes are TRBV6-5 and TRBJ2-5; TRBD2 matches at 9 bases. With V trimmed by 5 bases and J by 4 bases, 5 bases remained unmatched. The CDR3 runs 14 residues. In germline, CDR1 is MNHEY, CDR2 SVGAGI.

This clone was picked up one time. This chain's CDR3 is CASSQGQGRGTDTQYF. CDR3 DNA: TGCGCCAGCAGCCAGGGACAGGGAAGGGGCACAGATACGCAGTATTTT. The chain recombines TRBV4-3 with TRBJ2-3; TRBD1 agrees at 9 bases. Germline assignment: CDR1 LGHNA and CDR2 YSLEER. The CDR3 contains 16 residues. With 3 bases clipped from V and 1 base from J, the junction kept 5 bases outside the gene matches.

The chain combines TRBV2 with TRBJ2-7, with TRBD2 identical over 15 bases. CDR3 length: 17 amino acids. The germline gives CDR1 SNHLY, CDR2 FYNNEI. J lost 2 bases, V lost 6 bases, and 8 bases had no gene match. The CDR3 spells CASRGLAGGLAPYEQYF. The CDR3 DNA reads TGTGCCAGCAGAGGACTAGCGGGAGGGCTGGCCCCCTACGAGCAGTACTTC.

The rearrangement joins TRBV4-2 to TRBJ2-7, with 11 positions matching TRBD1. The germline CDR1 and CDR2 sequences are LGHNA and YNFKEQ. This CDR3 has 15 amino acids. The trim removed 1 base at V and 5 bases at J, leaving 4 bases unmatched. The CDR3 loop reads CASSQADRGLDEQYF. CDR3 nucleotides: TGTGCCAGCAGCCAAGCGGACAGGGGGCTGGACGAGCAGTACTTC.

The chain couples TRBV5-6 to TRBJ1-5; D uncertain. The germline gives CDR1 SGHDT, CDR2 YYEEEE. Trimming cost V 3 bases and J 5 bases, with 15 bases left between them. This CDR3 contains 15 residues. CDR3 residues: CASSSDIGGDQPQHF. CDR3 nucleotide sequence: TGTGCCAGCAGCTCTGACATTGGTGGCGATCAGCCCCAGCATTTT.

The genes are TRBV4-2 and TRBJ2-5, with 12 positions matching TRBD1. The CDR3 runs to 16 residues. V shed 0 bases, J shed 6 bases, and the junction held 5 bases outside the gene matches. CDR1 and CDR2 (germline): LGHNA, YNFKEQ. The CDR3 region has the DNA TGTGCCAGCAGCCAAGATCCCGGGACAGGGGGCAAGACCCAGTACTTC. Translation gives CASSQDPGTGGKTQYF.

The chain is built from TRBV30 and TRBJ1-4; no clear D. Trimming pared 3 bases from V and 14 bases from J, leaving 13 bases between. The germline gives CDR1 GTSNPN, CDR2 SVGIG (reference sequence). This CDR3 has 11 residues. The CDR3 DNA reads TGTGCCTGGAGGAACAGAGATATTCTGTTTTTT. This sequence encodes CAWRNRDILFF.

V is TRBV27 and J is TRBJ2-7, with 7 bases identical to TRBD1. Per the germline V gene, CDR1 is MNHEY and CDR2 is SMNVEV (reference sequence). The V segment lost 4 bases and the J segment 0 bases; nucleotides outside the gene matches: 3. The CDR3 is 14 residues long. CDR3 in amino acids: CASSSGQISYEQYF. The CDR3 region has the DNA TGTGCCAGCAGTTCGGGACAGATCTCCTACGAGCAGTACTTC.

The CDR3 sequence: CASSLPFGAGPSYEQYF. CDR3 sequence (DNA): TGTGCCAGCAGTCTGCCCTTTGGAGCGGGACCTTCCTACGAGCAGTACTTC. The chain employs TRBV28 and TRBJ2-7; the match to TRBD2 covers 7 bases. V lost 5 bases, J lost 1 base, and 14 bases stayed unmatched. CDR3 length: 17 residues. Germline V gives CDR1 MDHEN, CDR2 SYDVKM. Full variable domain (rest looked up from reference TRBV28 and TRBJ2-7): DVKVTQSSRYLVKRTGEKVFLECVQDMDHENMFWYRQDPGLGLRLIYFSYDVKMKEKGDIPEGYSVSREKKERFSLILESASTNQTSMYLCASSLPFGAGPSYEQYFGPGTRLTVT.